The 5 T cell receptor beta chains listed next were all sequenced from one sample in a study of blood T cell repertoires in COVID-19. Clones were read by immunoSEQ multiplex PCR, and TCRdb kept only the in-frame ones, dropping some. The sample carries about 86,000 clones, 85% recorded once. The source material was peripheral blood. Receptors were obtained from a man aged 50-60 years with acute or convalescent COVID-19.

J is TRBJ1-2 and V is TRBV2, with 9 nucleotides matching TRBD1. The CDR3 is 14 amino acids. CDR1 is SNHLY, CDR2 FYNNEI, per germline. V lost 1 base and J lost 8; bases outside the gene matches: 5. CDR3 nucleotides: TGTGCCAGCAGTGAAGGGGGACAGGGATCCGGCTACACCTTC. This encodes CASSEGGQGSGYTF. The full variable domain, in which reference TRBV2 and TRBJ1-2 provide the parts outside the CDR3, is EPEVTQTPSHQVTQMGQEVILRCVPISNHLYFYWYRQILGQKVEFLVSFYNNEISEKSEIFDDQFSVERPDGSNFTLKIRSTKLEDSAMYFCASSEGGQGSGYTFGSGTRLTVV.

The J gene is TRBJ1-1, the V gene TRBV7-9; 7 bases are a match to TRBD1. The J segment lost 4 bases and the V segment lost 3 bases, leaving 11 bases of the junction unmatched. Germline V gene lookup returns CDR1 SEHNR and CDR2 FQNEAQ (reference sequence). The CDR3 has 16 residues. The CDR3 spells CASSFIKLQGSTEAFF. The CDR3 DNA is TGTGCCAGCAGCTTCATAAAATTACAGGGGTCCACTGAAGCTTTCTTT.

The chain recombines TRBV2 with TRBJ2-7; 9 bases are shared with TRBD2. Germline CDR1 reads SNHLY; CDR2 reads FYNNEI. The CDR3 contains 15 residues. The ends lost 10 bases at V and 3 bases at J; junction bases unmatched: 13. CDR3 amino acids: CATGGSGGASYEQYF. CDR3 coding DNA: TGTGCCACCGGGGGTAGCGGGGGCGCCAGCTACGAGCAGTACTTC.

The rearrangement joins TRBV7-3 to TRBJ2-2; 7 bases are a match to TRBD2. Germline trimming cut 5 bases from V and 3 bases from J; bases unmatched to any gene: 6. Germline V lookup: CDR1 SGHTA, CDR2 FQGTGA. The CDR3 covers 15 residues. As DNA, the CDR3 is TGTGCCAGCAGCCGTACTGGGGGGGACACCGGGGAGCTGTTTTTT. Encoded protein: CASSRTGGDTGELFF.

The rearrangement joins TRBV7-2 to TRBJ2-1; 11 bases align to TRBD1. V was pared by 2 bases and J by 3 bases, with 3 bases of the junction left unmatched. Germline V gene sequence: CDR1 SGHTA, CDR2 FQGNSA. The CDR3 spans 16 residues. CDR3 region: CASSLSGTGGYNEQFF. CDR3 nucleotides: TGTGCCAGCAGCTTAAGCGGGACAGGGGGCTACAATGAGCAGTTCTTC.